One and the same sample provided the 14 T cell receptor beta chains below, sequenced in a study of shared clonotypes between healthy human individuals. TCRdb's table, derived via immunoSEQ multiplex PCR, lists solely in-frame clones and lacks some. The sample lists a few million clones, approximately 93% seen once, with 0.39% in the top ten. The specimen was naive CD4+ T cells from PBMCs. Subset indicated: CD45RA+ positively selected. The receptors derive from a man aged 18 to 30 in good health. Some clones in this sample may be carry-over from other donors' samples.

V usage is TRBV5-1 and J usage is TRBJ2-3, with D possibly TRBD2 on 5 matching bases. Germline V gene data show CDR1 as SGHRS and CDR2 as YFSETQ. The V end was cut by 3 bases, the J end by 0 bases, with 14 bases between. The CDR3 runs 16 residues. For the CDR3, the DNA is TGCGCCAGCAGCTCCCGCGGGTCGGTGAGCACAGATACGCAGTATTTT. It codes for CASSSRGSVSTDTQYF.

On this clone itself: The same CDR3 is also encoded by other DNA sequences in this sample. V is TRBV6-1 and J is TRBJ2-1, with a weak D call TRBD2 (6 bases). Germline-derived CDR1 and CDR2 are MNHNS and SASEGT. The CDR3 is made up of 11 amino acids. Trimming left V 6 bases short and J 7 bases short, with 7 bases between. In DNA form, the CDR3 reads TGTGCCAGCAGACTAGCAAATGAGCAGTTCTTC. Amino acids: CASRLANEQFF.

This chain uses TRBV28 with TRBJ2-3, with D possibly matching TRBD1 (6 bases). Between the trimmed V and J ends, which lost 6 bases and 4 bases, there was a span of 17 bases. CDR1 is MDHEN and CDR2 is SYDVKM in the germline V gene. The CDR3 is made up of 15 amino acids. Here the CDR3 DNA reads TGTGCCAGCAGGAGGACAGCCTTAAGGTCAGATACGCAGTATTTT. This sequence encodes CASRRTALRSDTQYF.

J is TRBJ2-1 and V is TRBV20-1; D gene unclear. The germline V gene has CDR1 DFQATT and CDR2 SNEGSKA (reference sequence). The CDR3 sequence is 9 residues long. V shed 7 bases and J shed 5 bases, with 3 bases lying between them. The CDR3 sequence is CSGDNEQFF. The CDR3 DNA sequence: TGCAGTGGGGACAATGAGCAGTTCTTC.

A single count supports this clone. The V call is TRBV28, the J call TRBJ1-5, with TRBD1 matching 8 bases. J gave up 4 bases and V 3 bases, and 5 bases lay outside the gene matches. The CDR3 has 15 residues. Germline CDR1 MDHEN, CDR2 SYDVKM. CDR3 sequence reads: CASSFPRGRNQPQHF. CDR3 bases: TGTGCCAGCAGTTTCCCCAGGGGGCGGAATCAGCCCCAGCATTTT.

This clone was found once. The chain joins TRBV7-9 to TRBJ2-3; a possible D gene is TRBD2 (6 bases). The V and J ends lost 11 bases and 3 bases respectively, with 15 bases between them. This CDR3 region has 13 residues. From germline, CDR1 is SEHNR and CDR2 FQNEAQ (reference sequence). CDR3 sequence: CAGGLGGTDTQYF. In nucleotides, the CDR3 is TGTGCCGGGGGGTTAGGTGGAACAGATACGCAGTATTTT.

CDR3 sequence (DNA): TGTGCCAGCAGCTCGGGACAGGGAATCGTCGGCTACACCTTC. Its translation: CASSSGQGIVGYTF. The chain combines TRBV13 with TRBJ1-2, with 9 bases identical to TRBD1. The CDR3 extends over 14 amino acids. Per germline, CDR1 PRHDT and CDR2 FYEKMQ (reference sequence). With 4 bases clipped from V and 8 bases from J, the junction kept 8 bases outside the gene matches.

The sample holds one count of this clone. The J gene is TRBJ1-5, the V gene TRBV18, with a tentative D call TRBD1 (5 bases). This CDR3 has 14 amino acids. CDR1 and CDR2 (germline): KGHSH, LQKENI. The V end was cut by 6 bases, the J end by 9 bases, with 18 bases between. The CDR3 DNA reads TGTGCCAGCTCCGGAGGGCAGGGTGAGCCGCCCCAGCATTTT. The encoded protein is CASSGGQGEPPQHF.

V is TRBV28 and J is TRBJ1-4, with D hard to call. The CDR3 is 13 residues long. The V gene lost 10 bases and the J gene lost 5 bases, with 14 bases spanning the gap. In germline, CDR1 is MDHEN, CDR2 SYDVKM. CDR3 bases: TGTGCCACCTCCGCACACATAAATGAAAAACTGTTTTTT. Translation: CATSAHINEKLFF.

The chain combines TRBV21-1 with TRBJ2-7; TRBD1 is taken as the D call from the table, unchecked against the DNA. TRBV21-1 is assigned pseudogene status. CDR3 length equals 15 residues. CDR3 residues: CASSRGRDTSYEQYF. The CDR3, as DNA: TGTGCCAGCAGCAGAGGAAGGGACACTTCCTACGAGCAGTACTTC.

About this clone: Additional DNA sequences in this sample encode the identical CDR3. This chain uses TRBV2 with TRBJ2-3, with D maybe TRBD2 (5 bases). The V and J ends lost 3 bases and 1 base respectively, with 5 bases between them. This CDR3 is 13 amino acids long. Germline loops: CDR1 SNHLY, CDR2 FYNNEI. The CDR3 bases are TGTGCCAGCAGTGACGGGGGCACAGATACGCAGTATTTT. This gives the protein CASSDGGTDTQYF.

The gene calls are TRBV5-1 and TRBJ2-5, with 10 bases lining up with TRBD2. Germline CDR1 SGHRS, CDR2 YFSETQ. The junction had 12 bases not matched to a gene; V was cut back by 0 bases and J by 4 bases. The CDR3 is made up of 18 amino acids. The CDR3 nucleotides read TGCGCCAGCAGCTTGGGGCCTCTAGCGGGAGACCTCAGAGAGACCCAGTACTTC. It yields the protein CASSLGPLAGDLRETQYF.

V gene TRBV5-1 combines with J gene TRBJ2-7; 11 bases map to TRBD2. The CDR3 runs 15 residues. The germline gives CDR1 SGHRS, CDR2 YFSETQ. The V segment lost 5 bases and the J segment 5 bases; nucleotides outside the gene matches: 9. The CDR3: CASSRGLADLNEQYF. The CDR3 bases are TGCGCCAGCAGTAGGGGACTAGCGGACTTAAACGAGCAGTACTTC.

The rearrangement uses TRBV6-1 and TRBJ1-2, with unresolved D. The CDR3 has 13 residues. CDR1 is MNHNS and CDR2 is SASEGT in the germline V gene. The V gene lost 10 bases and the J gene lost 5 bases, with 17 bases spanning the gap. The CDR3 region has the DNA TGTGCCACCTCACCTGAGGGAGAGTATGGCTACACCTTC. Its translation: CATSPEGEYGYTF.